These 24 T cell receptor beta chains share one sample of origin, sequenced in a study of cytomegalovirus exposure and HLA in healthy donors. Primers for the PCR totalled 60 Vbeta and 13 Jbeta. The data were produced by immunoSEQ multiplex PCR, yet TCRdb's version contains in-frame clones alone and is incomplete. Of some 120,000 clones in the sample, 80% are singletons; the top ten hold 8.9%. The sequenced sample was PBMCs. The receptors derive from a man younger than 40 in good health and CMV-seropositive.

This clone was seen a handful of times. The chain couples TRBV15 to TRBJ2-6; no reliable D call. V gave up 3 bases and J gave up 0 bases, with 6 bases separating them. The CDR3 extends over 15 amino acids. Germline CDR1 LNHNV, CDR2 YYDKDF (reference sequence). The CDR3 DNA sequence: TGTGCCACCAGCAGTAGAAGCTCTGGGGCCAACGTCCTGACTTTC. As protein: CATSSRSSGANVLTF.

This clone was recorded a few times. The rearrangement joins TRBV6-4 to TRBJ2-3; 13 positions match TRBD2. This CDR3 region has 15 residues. Germline V gives CDR1 MRHNA, CDR2 SNTAGT. V shed 6 bases, J shed 4 bases, and the junction held 4 bases outside the gene matches. CDR3 in amino acids: CASSVTSGGADTQYF. In DNA, the CDR3 is TGTGCCAGCAGCGTCACTAGCGGGGGGGCAGATACGCAGTATTTT.

The chain couples TRBV5-1 to TRBJ1-6, with D unclear. The ends were cut back, 0 bases at V and 7 bases at J, with 5 bases in the middle. The CDR3 spans 13 residues. From germline, CDR1 is SGHRS and CDR2 YFSETQ. The CDR3 protein is CASSLVRNSPLHF. CDR3 nucleotides: TGCGCCAGCAGCTTGGTGAGAAATTCACCCCTCCACTTT. Supplemented by reference TRBV5-1 and TRBJ1-6, the full variable domain reads KAGVTQTPRYLIKTRGQQVTLSCSPISGHRSVSWYQQTPGQGLQFLFEYFSETQRNKGNFPGRFSGRQFSNSRSEMNVSTLELGDSALYLCASSLVRNSPLHFGNGTRLTVT.

The chain is built from TRBV2 and TRBJ2-5, with 8 positions matching TRBD2. CDR1 is SNHLY and CDR2 is FYNNEI in the germline V gene. This CDR3 spans 15 amino acids. With V trimmed by 4 bases and J by 2 bases, 6 bases remained unmatched. The CDR3 is CASSVLLAEQETQYF. The CDR3 bases are TGTGCCAGCAGTGTATTACTAGCGGAGCAAGAGACCCAGTACTTC.

The genes are TRBV4-1 and TRBJ1-6, with D uncertain. Germline V CDR1 and CDR2: MGHRA, YSYEKL. The CDR3 covers 12 residues. V was trimmed by 5 bases and J by 10 bases, leaving 9 bases between them. The chain's CDR3 is CASSGTLSPLHF. The CDR3 DNA follows: TGCGCCAGCAGCGGCACGCTCTCACCCCTCCACTTT.

The V gene is TRBV27, the J gene TRBJ2-2; the match to TRBD2 covers 10 bases. The ends lost 1 base at V and 4 bases at J; junction bases unmatched: 3. Germline-derived CDR1 and CDR2 are MNHEY and SMNVEV (reference sequence). The CDR3 consists of 16 residues. The CDR3 reads CASSLYTSGVTGELFF. The CDR3 nucleotides are TGTGCCAGCAGTTTATATACTAGCGGGGTCACCGGGGAGCTGTTTTTT.

In DNA form, the CDR3 reads TGTGCCAGCAGTGCCTGGAGGGGCGGTACGCAGTATTTT. It encodes CASSAWRGGTQYF. The genes are TRBV6-4 and TRBJ2-3; D is perhaps TRBD2 (6 bases). Germline loops: CDR1 MRHNA, CDR2 SNTAGT. The germline V and J ends were trimmed by 4 bases and 8 bases, with 13 bases remaining between them. The CDR3 runs to 13 residues.

The rearrangement links TRBV5-4 to TRBJ2-7; 13 bases match TRBD2. J lost 8 bases, V lost 4 bases, and 6 bases had no gene match. CDR3 length: 14 residues. CDR1 is SGHNT, CDR2 YYREEE, per germline (reference sequence). The chain's CDR3 is CASSGGLAGLKQYF. CDR3 coding DNA: TGTGCCAGCAGCGGGGGACTAGCGGGGTTAAAGCAGTACTTC.

The table lists this clone with a few counts. The V and J genes are TRBV6-6 and TRBJ1-2; perhaps TRBD1 as D (5 bases). This CDR3 is built from 13 residues. CDR1 and CDR2 from the germline V gene are MNHNY and SVGAGI (reference sequence). V was shortened by 1 base and J by 4 bases, with 7 bases between the two germline ends. CDR3 coding DNA: TGTGCCAGCAGTTACTTGCAGGGCTATGGCTACACCTTC. The encoded protein is CASSYLQGYGYTF.

This chain links TRBV5-4 with TRBJ2-1; TRBD2 matches 7 bases. The junction had 5 bases not matched to a gene; V was cut back by 2 bases and J by 9 bases. CDR1 SGHNT and CDR2 YYREEE come from the germline V gene (reference sequence). This CDR3 is 13 amino acids long. The CDR3, as DNA: TGTGCCAGCAGCTTCTCGGGGGAGGGTGAGCAGTTCTTC. It is translated as CASSFSGEGEQFF. The full variable domain, its missing parts supplied by reference TRBV5-4 and TRBJ2-1, is ETGVTQSPTHLIKTRGQQVTLRCSSQSGHNTVSWYQQALGQGPQFIFQYYREEENGRGNFPPRFSGLQFPNYSSELNVNALELDDSALYLCASSFSGEGEQFFGPGTRLTVL.

CDR3 sequence: CASSRRTGRNTEAFF. CDR3 sequence (DNA): TGCGCCAGCAGCAGGCGGACAGGGCGGAACACTGAAGCTTTCTTT. V is TRBV5-1 and J is TRBJ1-1; 8 bases line up with TRBD1. Germline CDR1 SGHRS, CDR2 YFSETQ. V gave up 4 bases and J gave up 1 base; unmatched junction bases: 6. The CDR3 sequence is 15 residues long.

Only a few counts were recorded for this clone. The chain is built from TRBV5-3 and TRBJ1-4; 7 bases align to TRBD1. TRBV5-3 is an open reading frame, and its role is uncertain. This CDR3 has 12 residues. V was clipped by 10 bases and J by 6 bases; unmatched bases: 6. CDR3 sequence (DNA): TGTGCCCCTCGGAGGGGGCATGAAAAACTGTTTTTT. This codes for CAPRRGHEKLFF.

V gene TRBV7-2 combines with J gene TRBJ2-3; tentatively, D is TRBD2 (5 bases). Germline lookup yields CDR1 SGHTA and CDR2 FQGNSA. Trimming removed 3 bases at V and 5 bases at J, with 18 bases between. CDR3 length: 16 amino acids. Here the CDR3 reads CASSFPLLDVGDTQYF. The CDR3, as DNA: TGTGCCAGCAGCTTCCCTCTACTAGATGTAGGAGATACGCAGTATTTT.

The sample holds a few counts of this clone. The chain combines TRBV7-3 with TRBJ1-3; no clear D gene. V was pared by 6 bases and J by 3 bases, with 9 bases between. This CDR3 has 13 amino acids. CDR1 SGHTA and CDR2 FQGTGA come from the germline V gene. CDR3 DNA sequence: TGTGCCAGCAGGTCAGGAGGTGGAAACACCATATATTTT. Translating gives CASRSGGGNTIYF.

The J gene is TRBJ2-5, the V gene TRBV5-1, with 12 bases matching TRBD2. Germline CDR1 and CDR2: SGHRS and YFSETQ. After removal of 4 bases from V and 1 base from J, the junction contained 11 bases not matched to a gene. The CDR3 spans 18 residues. CDR3 sequence: CASSPTSGGLASQETQYF. CDR3 DNA: TGCGCCAGCAGCCCAACTAGCGGGGGGTTGGCGTCCCAAGAGACCCAGTACTTC. The full variable domain, its missing parts supplied by reference TRBV5-1 and TRBJ2-5, is KAGVTQTPRYLIKTRGQQVTLSCSPISGHRSVSWYQQTPGQGLQFLFEYFSETQRNKGNFPGRFSGRQFSNSRSEMNVSTLELGDSALYLCASSPTSGGLASQETQYFGPGTRLLVL.

V usage is TRBV7-6 and J usage is TRBJ1-1, with a weak D call TRBD1 (5 bases). The CDR3 extends over 14 amino acids. The germline V gene encodes CDR1 SGHVS and CDR2 FNYEAQ. Trimming removed 2 bases at V and 4 bases at J, with 11 bases between. The CDR3, as DNA: TGTGCCAGCAGCTTAAAGACAGCTCCCACTGAAGCTTTCTTT. It encodes CASSLKTAPTEAFF.

The chain couples TRBV9 to TRBJ1-2; D may be TRBD1 (6 bases). V shed 0 bases and J shed 8 bases, with 8 bases lying between them. The CDR3 is 12 residues long. Germline V gives CDR1 SGDLS, CDR2 YYNGEE. The chain's CDR3 is CASSVGGGGYTF. CDR3 sequence (DNA): TGTGCCAGCAGCGTAGGTGGGGGCGGCTACACCTTC.

J is TRBJ2-7 and V is TRBV19, with D tentatively TRBD1 (5 bases). Trimming removed 4 bases from V and 5 bases from J, with 18 bases in between. The CDR3 contains 15 residues. From germline, CDR1 is LNHDA and CDR2 SQIVND (reference sequence). The CDR3 is CASSKGRAKFNEQYF. CDR3 coding DNA: TGTGCCAGTAGTAAGGGCAGGGCAAAATTTAACGAGCAGTACTTC.

The chain has TRBV9 and TRBJ2-5; tentatively, D is TRBD1 (5 bases). The CDR3 covers 14 residues. CDR1 SGDLS and CDR2 YYNGEE come from the germline V gene. V lost 1 base to trimming and J lost 5 bases, with 12 bases between them. CDR3 in amino acids: CASSVQGRRETQYF. The CDR3 DNA reads as TGTGCCAGCAGCGTACAGGGAAGAAGGGAGACCCAGTACTTC.

The chain joins TRBV11-3 to TRBJ2-1; tentatively, D is TRBD1 (6 bases). V was shortened by 1 base and J by 4 bases, with 11 bases between the two germline ends. The CDR3 runs to 15 residues. Per the germline V gene, CDR1 is SGHNT and CDR2 is YENEEA. CDR3 region: CASSLGAGAYNEQFF. The DNA of the CDR3 is TGTGCCAGCAGCTTAGGCGCAGGGGCTTACAATGAGCAGTTCTTC.

CDR3 in DNA: TGTGCTAGTGGTTTAGACAGCTACGAGCAGTACTTC. Protein product: CASGLDSYEQYF. The V gene is TRBV12-5, the J gene TRBJ2-7, with D perhaps TRBD1 (5 bases). This CDR3 has 12 residues. The germline gives CDR1 LGHNT, CDR2 FRNRAP. Between the trimmed V and J ends, which lost 3 bases and 3 bases, there was a span of 6 bases.

In this sample, this clone turned up a few times. J is TRBJ1-1 and V is TRBV27, with D perhaps matching TRBD1 (5 bases). V lost 6 bases to trimming and J lost 1 base, with 12 bases between them. Germline CDR1 is MNHEY and CDR2 is SMNVEV (reference sequence). The CDR3 runs to 14 residues. CDR3: CASRLSGGNTEAFF. CDR3 nucleotide sequence: TGTGCCAGCAGACTTAGCGGGGGGAACACTGAAGCTTTCTTT.

The rearrangement joins TRBV7-7 to TRBJ1-3, with D hard to call. Germline CDR1 SSHAT, CDR2 FNYEAQ (reference sequence). V was pared by 1 base and J by 1 base, with 14 bases between. This CDR3 comprises 17 residues. This chain's CDR3 is CASSLELAVRSGNTIYF. The CDR3 nucleotides read TGTGCCAGCAGCTTAGAGTTAGCGGTTAGGTCTGGAAACACCATATATTTT. Full variable domain (rest looked up from reference TRBV7-7 and TRBJ1-3): GAGVSQSPRYKVTKRGQDVTLRCDPISSHATLYWYQQALGQGPEFLTYFNYEAQPDKSGLPSDRFSAERPEGSISTLTIQRTEQRDSAMYRCASSLELAVRSGNTIYFGEGSWLTVV.

V is TRBV30 and J is TRBJ1-5; TRBD1 matches at 10 bases. V trimming: 0 bases; J trimming: 5 bases; junction bases outside the gene matches: 4. Germline V gives CDR1 GTSNPN, CDR2 SVGIG (reference sequence). The CDR3 extends over 15 amino acids. As DNA, the CDR3 is TGTGCCTGGAGTGTAGGGACAGGGGACGATCAGCCCCAGCATTTT. It translates to CAWSVGTGDDQPQHF.